These 31 T cell receptor beta chains share one sample of origin, sequenced in a study of radiotherapy plus CTLA-4 blockade in lung cancer. The method was immunoSEQ multiplex PCR; TCRdb's version includes in-frame clones alone and lacks a portion of them. The sample contains 75,000 to 100,000 clones, approximately 75% of which appear only once. The sequencing here drew on peripheral blood, taken from a patient treated with radiotherapy plus ipilimumab. Receptor source: a human donor with non-small cell lung cancer who had a partial response to radiotherapy plus ipilimumab. Some clones in this sample may be carry-over from other donors' samples.

The J gene is TRBJ1-5, the V gene TRBV19; 8 bases fit TRBD1. Germline CDR1 reads LNHDA; CDR2 reads SQIVND (reference sequence). With V trimmed by 3 bases and J by 8 bases, 15 bases remained unmatched. The CDR3 runs 17 residues. The CDR3 coding sequence is TGTGCCAGTAGTATTGGGGACAGGACCCTCGGCAAGGAGCCCCAGCATTTT. Translation gives CASSIGDRTLGKEPQHF.

This rearrangement joins TRBV29-1 to TRBJ1-2; 8 bases map to TRBD1. The trim removed 5 bases at V and 3 bases at J, leaving 2 bases unmatched. CDR3 size: 12 residues. Germline V lookup: CDR1 SQVTM, CDR2 ANQGSEA. CDR3 loop: CSVSQGDYGYTF. As DNA, the CDR3 is TGCAGCGTTTCACAGGGGGACTATGGCTACACCTTC.

This chain joins TRBV6-9 and TRBJ2-7; D gene uncertain. Trimming took off 6 bases at V and 7 bases at J, with 10 bases between the two ends. The CDR3 has 11 residues. Germline V gene lookup returns CDR1 MNHGY and CDR2 SVAAGI. DNA for the CDR3: TGTGCCAGCAGCTCGCGAAAGGAGCAGTACTTC. Protein sequence: CASSSRKEQYF.

J is TRBJ2-3 and V is TRBV5-6, with a tentative D call TRBD1 (5 bases). Germline V lookup: CDR1 SGHDT, CDR2 YYEEEE. The CDR3 covers 13 residues. The germline V and J ends were trimmed by 6 bases and 1 base, with 9 bases remaining between them. The CDR3 DNA is TGTGCCAGCAAAAGGGGCGGCACAGATACGCAGTATTTT. Translation: CASKRGGTDTQYF.

The chain combines TRBV7-3 with TRBJ1-2, with unresolved D. The CDR3 is 14 amino acids. Looked up from germline, CDR1 is SGHTA and CDR2 is FQGTGA. Trimming cost V 5 bases and J 2 bases, with 12 bases left between them. The CDR3 reads CASSPGGSNYGYTF. CDR3 sequence (DNA): TGTGCCAGCAGCCCCGGCGGGAGCAACTATGGCTACACCTTC. Together with reference TRBV7-3 and TRBJ1-2, the CDR3 gives the full variable domain: GAGVSQTPSNKVTEKGKYVELRCDPISGHTALYWYRQSLGQGPEFLIYFQGTGAADDSGLPNDRFFAVRPEGSVSTLKIQRTERGDSAVYLCASSPGGSNYGYTFGSGTRLTVV.

The chain joins TRBV7-8 to TRBJ2-1; perhaps TRBD2 as D (6 bases). V shed 5 bases and J shed 9 bases, with 11 bases lying between them. Per the germline V gene, CDR1 is SGHVS and CDR2 is FQNEAQ. The CDR3 extends over 12 amino acids. The CDR3 bases are TGTGCCAGCAGCCGACTAGTAACTGAGCAGTTCTTC. Its protein is CASSRLVTEQFF.

V gene TRBV5-1 combines with J gene TRBJ2-3; 7 bases line up with TRBD2. J lost 3 bases, V lost 4 bases, and 5 bases had no gene match. The CDR3 loop spans 14 amino acids. Germline V gives CDR1 SGHRS, CDR2 YFSETQ. CDR3 amino acids: CASSDLRGTDTQYF. The CDR3 DNA follows: TGCGCCAGCAGCGACCTGCGGGGGACAGATACGCAGTATTTT.

The rearrangement links TRBV5-1 to TRBJ2-7; D possibly corresponds to TRBD1 (6 bases). Germline CDR1 is SGHRS and CDR2 is YFSETQ. The V gene lost 0 bases and the J gene lost 6 bases, with 13 bases spanning the gap. The CDR3 sequence is 14 residues long. CDR3 amino acids: CASSLAEQGVEQYF. The CDR3 region has the DNA TGCGCCAGCAGCTTGGCCGAACAGGGCGTCGAGCAGTACTTC.

This clone has only a few counts. This sequence joins TRBV30 and TRBJ2-5; TRBD2 aligns across 8 bases. CDR1 GTSNPN and CDR2 SVGIG come from the germline V gene (reference sequence). This CDR3 spans 14 amino acids. The junction had 8 bases not matched to a gene; V was cut back by 5 bases and J by 3 bases. CDR3 loop: CAWARPGGEETQYF. Here the CDR3 DNA reads TGTGCCTGGGCCCGACCGGGGGGGGAAGAGACCCAGTACTTC.

The J gene is TRBJ2-3, the V gene TRBV28; 7 positions agree with TRBD2. Looked up from germline, CDR1 is MDHEN and CDR2 is SYDVKM. The CDR3 loop spans 18 amino acids. The V gene end was trimmed by 7 bases and the J gene end by 0 bases; junction bases not matched to a gene: 16. As DNA, the CDR3 is TGTGCCAGCACCCTTGGGATGATAGCGGGTTCTAGCACAGATACGCAGTATTTT. Amino acids: CASTLGMIAGSSTDTQYF.

The rearrangement links TRBV5-8 to TRBJ2-1, with 12 nucleotides matching TRBD2. This CDR3 comprises 17 residues. Germline V gene sequence: CDR1 SGHTS, CDR2 YDEGEE. Trimming cost V 1 base and J 8 bases; bases outside gene matches: 10. CDR3: CASSLMFFGTSGHEQFF. CDR3 nucleotide sequence: TGTGCCAGCAGCTTGATGTTTTTCGGGACTAGCGGGCATGAGCAGTTCTTC.

CDR3 bases: TGTGCCAGCAGCGGGCCTAGCGGGGGGGCGAACACCGGGGAGCTGTTTTTT. Encoded protein: CASSGPSGGANTGELFF. The genes are TRBV9 and TRBJ2-2; 12 nucleotides line up with TRBD2. There are 17 residues in the CDR3. V lost 3 bases to trimming and J lost 0 bases; unmatched junction nucleotides: 3. Germline CDR1 SGDLS, CDR2 YYNGEE. The full variable domain, with the rest looked up from reference TRBV9 and TRBJ2-2, is DSGVTQTPKHLITATGQRVTLRCSPRSGDLSVYWYQQSLDQGLQFLIQYYNGEERAKGNILERFSAQQFPDLHSELNLSSLELGDSALYFCASSGPSGGANTGELFFGEGSRLTVL.

CDR3 DNA sequence: TGTGCCAGTAGTACGGAGGGACAGGGCAATCAGCCCCAGCATTTT. Its protein is CASSTEGQGNQPQHF. This chain uses TRBV19 with TRBJ1-5; 8 positions agree with TRBD1. Germline CDR1 and CDR2: LNHDA and SQIVND (reference sequence). Trimming removed 4 bases from V and 2 bases from J; junction bases left unmatched: 4. The CDR3 consists of 15 residues.

This clone was detected a few times. Other DNA variants within this sample encode the same CDR3. The rearrangement uses TRBV10-3 and TRBJ1-4; possible D gene TRBD1, 5 bases. V lost 4 bases, J lost 4 bases, and 7 bases lay in between. CDR3 length equals 13 residues. Germline CDR1 and CDR2: ENHRY and SYGVKD. DNA of the CDR3: TGTGCCATCAGTGGGGGCCTTAATGAAAAACTGTTTTTT. This codes for CAISGGLNEKLFF.

V gene TRBV11-2 combines with J gene TRBJ2-3, with a possible D match to TRBD2 (6 bases). This CDR3 has 13 residues. Germline V gene lookup returns CDR1 SGHAT and CDR2 FQNNGV. V was cut by 7 bases and J by 4 bases, with 12 bases left in between. The CDR3 region has the DNA TGTGCCAGCAACAGACTAGTACCAGATACGCAGTATTTT. Translated: CASNRLVPDTQYF.

This clone occurred a few times. The chain employs TRBV11-2 and TRBJ2-7; a weak D match, TRBD1 (6 bases). This CDR3 spans 14 amino acids. V was clipped by 5 bases and J by 1 base, with 12 bases between them. Per germline, CDR1 SGHAT and CDR2 FQNNGV. CDR3 in amino acids: CASSPSGTSYEQYF. CDR3 nucleotide sequence: TGTGCCAGCAGCCCGTCTGGGACATCCTACGAGCAGTACTTC. Full variable domain (remainder filled in from reference TRBV11-2 and TRBJ2-7): EAGVAQSPRYKIIEKRQSVAFWCNPISGHATLYWYQQILGQGPKLLIQFQNNGVVDDSQLPKDRFSAERLKGVDSTLKIQPAKLEDSAVYLCASSPSGTSYEQYFGPGTRLTVT.

The CDR3 DNA reads TGTGCCAGCAGTTTATTCGGGATAGGCTCTGAAGCTTTCTTT. Protein: CASSLFGIGSEAFF. The chain joins TRBV27 to TRBJ1-1; D not resolved. The CDR3 covers 14 residues. Trimming removed 1 base at V and 6 bases at J, with 12 bases between. Germline V gives CDR1 MNHEY, CDR2 SMNVEV (reference sequence).

The rearrangement uses TRBV20-1 and TRBJ2-5, with D unresolved. The CDR3 has 11 residues. The germline V gene encodes CDR1 DFQATT and CDR2 SNEGSKA (reference sequence). Trimming stripped 6 bases from V and 3 bases from J, with 8 bases between. CDR3 residues: CSAPDKETQYF. CDR3 coding DNA: TGCAGTGCGCCAGATAAAGAGACCCAGTACTTC.

This clone turned up a few times. The chain combines TRBV27 with TRBJ1-3; a weak D match, TRBD1 (5 bases). The CDR3 runs 17 residues. In germline, CDR1 is MNHEY, CDR2 SMNVEV (reference sequence). V was cut by 2 bases and J by 4 bases, with 18 bases left in between. The CDR3 nucleotides are TGTGCCAGCAGTTTAACAGGACGGGGGGGTGGGGGAAACACCATATATTTT. It encodes CASSLTGRGGGGNTIYF.

The chain couples TRBV5-1 to TRBJ2-3; tentative D call: TRBD1 (6 bases). The CDR3 runs to 16 residues. CDR1 and CDR2 (germline): SGHRS, YFSETQ. V gave up 3 bases and J gave up 0 bases, with 14 bases separating them. The CDR3 here is CASSSKVGASTDTQYF. Written as DNA, the CDR3 is TGCGCCAGCAGCTCCAAGGTGGGGGCTAGCACAGATACGCAGTATTTT.

The V and J genes are TRBV6-1 and TRBJ1-5; 7 bases align to TRBD1. CDR1 is MNHNS, CDR2 SASEGT, per germline. V trimming: 4 bases; J trimming: 5 bases; junction bases outside the gene matches: 2. This CDR3 spans 13 amino acids. CDR3 coding DNA: TGTGCCAGCAGTGCTGACAGGGATCAGCCCCAGCATTTT. It specifies CASSADRDQPQHF.

This clone was observed a single time. The genes are TRBV9 and TRBJ1-6; perhaps TRBD1 as D (5 bases). Trimming removed 3 bases from V and 6 bases from J, with 13 bases in between. This CDR3 has 15 amino acids. Germline CDR1 and CDR2: SGDLS and YYNGEE. The chain's CDR3 is CASSAQTEINSPLHF. The CDR3 DNA reads as TGTGCCAGCAGCGCTCAGACAGAAATTAATTCACCCCTCCACTTT.

The chain employs TRBV29-1 and TRBJ1-1, with 7 bases identical to TRBD1. Germline CDR1 reads SQVTM; CDR2 reads ANQGSEA. This CDR3 has 14 residues. V lost 4 bases to trimming and J lost 5 bases; unmatched junction nucleotides: 10. CDR3 residues: CSVAPFRQGTEAFF. Written as DNA, the CDR3 is TGCAGCGTTGCCCCATTCAGACAGGGAACTGAAGCTTTCTTT.

The rearrangement uses TRBV19 and TRBJ2-2, with D unclear. Looked up from germline, CDR1 is LNHDA and CDR2 is SQIVND (reference sequence). V lost 5 bases and J lost 6, with 13 bases in between. There are 14 residues in the CDR3. The CDR3 is CASSRNSLSGELFF. The DNA for the CDR3 is TGTGCCAGTAGTCGTAACTCTCTTTCCGGGGAGCTGTTTTTT.

This clone was detected only a few times. The chain links TRBV25-1 to TRBJ1-5; weak D call: TRBD1 (5 bases). Trimming pared 2 bases from V and 7 bases from J, leaving 9 bases between. The CDR3 spans 13 residues. CDR1 and CDR2 (germline): MGHDK, SYGVNS. CDR3: CASSEKGRQPQHF. In DNA form, the CDR3 reads TGTGCCAGCAGTGAAAAGGGGAGGCAGCCCCAGCATTTT.

The chain combines TRBV2 with TRBJ1-1; 11 nucleotides line up with TRBD1. The CDR3 covers 15 residues. V trimming: 3 bases; J trimming: 6 bases; junction bases outside the gene matches: 6. Germline assignment: CDR1 SNHLY and CDR2 FYNNEI. CDR3 protein: CASSEIGTGGSEAFF. The CDR3 DNA sequence: TGTGCCAGCAGTGAGATAGGGACAGGGGGTTCTGAAGCTTTCTTT.

This sequence joins TRBV4-2 and TRBJ2-5, with TRBD2 matching over 9 bases. Looked up from germline, CDR1 is LGHNA and CDR2 is YNFKEQ. The CDR3 runs to 16 residues. With V trimmed by 1 base and J by 3 bases, 6 bases remained unmatched. CDR3 DNA: TGTGCCAGCAGCCAAGTTGTACAGCGGGGGGAAGAGACCCAGTACTTC. Residues: CASSQVVQRGEETQYF.

The J gene is TRBJ1-2, the V gene TRBV4-2, with TRBD1 matching over 8 bases. This CDR3 is 15 amino acids long. Germline assignment: CDR1 LGHNA and CDR2 YNFKEQ. The V and J ends lost 7 bases and 4 bases, in that order; junction bases with no gene match: 11. The DNA for the CDR3 is TGTGCCAGCAACGCCCGGACAGGGATCGCCTATGGCTACACCTTC. Encoded protein: CASNARTGIAYGYTF.

The chain has TRBV28 and TRBJ1-1; a weak D match, TRBD1 (5 bases). The CDR3 has 16 residues. Germline CDR1 is MDHEN and CDR2 is SYDVKM. The V and J ends lost 4 bases and 0 bases respectively, with 15 bases between them. CDR3 DNA: TGTGCCAGCAGTTCTACACAGGCCCCCCTGAACACTGAAGCTTTCTTT. Protein: CASSSTQAPLNTEAFF.

The chain recombines TRBV19 with TRBJ2-1; the match to TRBD2 covers 8 bases. The CDR3 spans 15 residues. Germline loops: CDR1 LNHDA, CDR2 SQIVND (reference sequence). Trimming at V came to 3 bases and at J to 9 bases, leaving 10 bases not matched to a gene. CDR3 amino acids: CASSMTSVRRGEQFF. The CDR3 DNA is TGTGCCAGTAGTATGACTAGCGTTCGTAGGGGTGAGCAGTTCTTC.

This rearrangement joins TRBV29-1 to TRBJ2-7, with 11 positions matching TRBD1. V dropped 4 bases and J dropped 4; count of bases not matched to a gene: 3. CDR1 SQVTM and CDR2 ANQGSEA come from the germline V gene. There are 13 residues in the CDR3. CDR3 sequence: CSVVGQGGYEQYF. The CDR3 DNA is TGCAGCGTTGTGGGACAGGGGGGATACGAGCAGTACTTC.